The rows below give T cell receptor beta chains drawn from one sample of a study of cytotoxic CD8 clonotypes in ibrutinib-treated CLL. Method: immunoSEQ multiplex PCR; TCRdb's copy keeps in-frame clones and lacks some. The sample has nearly 300,000 clones; roughly four fifths are singletons. The input for sequencing was PBMCs, taken at disease progression, from a patient treated with ibrutinib. Receptors originate from a human donor with chronic lymphocytic leukemia. The conserved cysteine and the conserved F or W are not part of the CDR3 here. Expanded clones get a size class; other rows say once, few or many, or leave the size out.

NA | 12 | TRBV11-2 | ASSLWPSGNTIY
NA | 13 | TRBV7-8 | ASSLTISGYNEQF
NA | 13 | TRBV5-1 | ASSLVLAAQETQY
NA | 10 | TRBV15 | ATALTREKLF
NA | 13 | TRBV19 | ASSTAPGDTGELF
NA | 13 | TRBV4-1 | ASSPPDRANQPQH
NA | 12 | TRBV27 | ASSHAGQPYEQY
NA | 14 | TRBV6-1 | ASSERAGANTGELF
NA | 13 | TRBV9 | ASSVDPGGNTEAF
NA | 13 | TRBV7-2 | ASRWTAHSGNTIY
once | 8 | TRBV20-1 | SASRDTQY
NA | 13 | TRBV7-3 | ASSPGTGGNQPQH
NA | 13 | TRBV29-1 | SVARRGGSYNEQF
NA | 15 | TRBV4-1 | ASSQDLIESFNQPQH
once | 11 | TRBV7-8 | ASSLGVGSEQF
NA | 12 | TRBV10-3 | AISESTSGGEQF
NA | 12 | TRBV28 | ASGTGTGGFEQY
NA | 14 | TRBV6-5 | ASSYFITGGNSPLH
few | 11 | TRBV5-1 | ASSPGPTYEQY
NA | 12 | TRBV2 | ASTGLAGNNEQF
NA | 13 | TRBV4-1 | ASSQVAGVSQPQH
NA | 12 | TRBV5-4 | ASSLTSSGNTIY
NA | 11 | TRBV2 | ASRGRPTYEQY
NA | 11 | TRBV5-1 | ASSLRGDYEQY
once | 12 | TRBV5-5 | ASSLVGDQETQY
few | 10 | TRBV10-3 | AISEFADTQY